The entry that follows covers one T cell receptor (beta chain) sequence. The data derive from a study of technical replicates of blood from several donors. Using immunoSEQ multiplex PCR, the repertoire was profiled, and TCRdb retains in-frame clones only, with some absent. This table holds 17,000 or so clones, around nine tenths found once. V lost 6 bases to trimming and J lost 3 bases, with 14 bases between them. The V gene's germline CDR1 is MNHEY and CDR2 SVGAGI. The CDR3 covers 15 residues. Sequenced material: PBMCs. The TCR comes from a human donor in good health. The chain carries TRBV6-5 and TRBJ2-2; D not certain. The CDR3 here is CASSLLMSYTGELFF. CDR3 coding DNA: TGTGCCAGCAGCCTACTAATGAGCTACACCGGGGAGCTGTTTTTT.